This entry features one T cell receptor beta chain sequence. Its antigen is unidentified. It was negative isolation that provided the CD8+ and CD4+ T cells, whereas TEMRA cells were enriched by FACS. The CDR3 is 13 amino acids. Trimming left V 3 bases short and J 7 bases short, with 15 bases between. Per germline, CDR1 SQVTM and CDR2 ANQGSEA. An amount of RNA that ranged from about 0.45 to 1 ug was reverse transcribed with random hexamers. MiXCR, applied by TCRdb to the immunoSEQ multiplex PCR reads, yields one record per CDR3 protein. The sample shows roughly 180,000 distinct CDR3 sequences, around 95% of them seen only once. The sample is drawn from a study of CD8 T cells in Susac syndrome. The study, taken as a whole, reports: TCR sequencing and HLA analysis covered a relatively small number of individuals.

The rearrangement joins TRBV29-1 to TRBJ1-2; D is undetermined. The sample was CD4+ T cells from PBMCs. The sequence was collected from a human donor in good health. CDR3 DNA sequence: TGCAGCGTTGATCACGGGCAAAGGACTGGCTACACCTTC. Protein product: CSVDHGQRTGYTF.